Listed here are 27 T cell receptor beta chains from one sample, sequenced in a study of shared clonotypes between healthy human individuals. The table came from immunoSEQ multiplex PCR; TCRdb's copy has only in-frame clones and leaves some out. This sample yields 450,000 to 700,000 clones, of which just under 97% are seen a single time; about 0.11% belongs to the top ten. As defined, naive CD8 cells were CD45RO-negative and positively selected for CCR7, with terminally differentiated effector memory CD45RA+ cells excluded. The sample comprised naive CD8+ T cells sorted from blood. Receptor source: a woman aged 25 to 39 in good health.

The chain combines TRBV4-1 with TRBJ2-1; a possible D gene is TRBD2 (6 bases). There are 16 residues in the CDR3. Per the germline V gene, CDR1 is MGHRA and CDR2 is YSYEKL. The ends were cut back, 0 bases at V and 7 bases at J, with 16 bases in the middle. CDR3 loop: CASSQEGLGGKNEQFF. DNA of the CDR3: TGCGCCAGCAGCCAAGAAGGTCTAGGAGGGAAGAATGAGCAGTTCTTC.

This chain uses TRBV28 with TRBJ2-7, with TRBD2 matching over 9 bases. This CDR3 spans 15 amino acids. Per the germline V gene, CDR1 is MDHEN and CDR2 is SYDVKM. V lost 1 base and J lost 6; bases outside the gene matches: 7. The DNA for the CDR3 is TGTGCCAGCAGTTTATCGCGGGAGGGCTTTCCCGAGCAGTACTTC. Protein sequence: CASSLSREGFPEQYF.

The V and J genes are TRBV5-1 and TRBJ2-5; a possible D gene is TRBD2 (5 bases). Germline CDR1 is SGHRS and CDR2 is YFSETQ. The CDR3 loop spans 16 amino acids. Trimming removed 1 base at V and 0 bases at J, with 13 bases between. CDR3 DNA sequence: TGCGCCAGCAGCTTGATCGAGGGAGATCACCAAGAGACCCAGTACTTC. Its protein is CASSLIEGDHQETQYF.

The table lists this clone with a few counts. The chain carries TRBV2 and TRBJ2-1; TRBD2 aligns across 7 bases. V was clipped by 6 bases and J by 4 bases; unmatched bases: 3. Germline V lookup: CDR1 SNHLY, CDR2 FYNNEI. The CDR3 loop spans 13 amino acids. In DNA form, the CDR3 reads TGTGCCAGCAGGGTGGGGGGGTACAATGAGCAGTTCTTC. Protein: CASRVGGYNEQFF.

This CDR3 reads CASSLNGFGYNEQFF. The CDR3 DNA sequence: TGTGCCAGCAGCTTGAACGGGTTTGGTTACAATGAGCAGTTCTTC. The chain joins TRBV5-6 to TRBJ2-1; D gene unclear. The CDR3 runs to 15 residues. The V end lost 1 base, the J end lost 4 bases, and 12 bases lay between the germline ends. From germline, CDR1 is SGHDT and CDR2 YYEEEE.

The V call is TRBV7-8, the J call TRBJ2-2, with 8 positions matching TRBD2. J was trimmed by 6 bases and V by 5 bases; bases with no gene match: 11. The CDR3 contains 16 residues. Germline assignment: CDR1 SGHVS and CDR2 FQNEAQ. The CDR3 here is CASSQSPAGAPGELFF. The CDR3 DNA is TGTGCCAGCAGCCAATCTCCAGCGGGAGCTCCCGGGGAGCTGTTTTTT.

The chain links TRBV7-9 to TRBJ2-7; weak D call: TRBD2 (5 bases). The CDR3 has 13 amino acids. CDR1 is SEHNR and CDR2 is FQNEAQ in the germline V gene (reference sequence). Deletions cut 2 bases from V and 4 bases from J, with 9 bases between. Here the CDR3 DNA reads TGTGCCAGCAGCTTAAGCGAGGGATACGAGCAGTACTTC. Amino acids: CASSLSEGYEQYF.

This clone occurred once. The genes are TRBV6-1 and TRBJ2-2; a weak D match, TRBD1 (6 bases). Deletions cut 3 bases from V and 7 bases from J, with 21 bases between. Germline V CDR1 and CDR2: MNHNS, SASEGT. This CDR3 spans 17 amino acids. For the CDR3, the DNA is TGTGCCAGCAGTGAGACCCTCGGGACACTTTCTGGCGGGGAGCTGTTTTTT. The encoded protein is CASSETLGTLSGGELFF.

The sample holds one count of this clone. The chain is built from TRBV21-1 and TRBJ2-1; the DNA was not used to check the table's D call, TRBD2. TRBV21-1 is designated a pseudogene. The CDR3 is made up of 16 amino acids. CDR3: CASSKLDGRGRNEQFF. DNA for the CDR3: TGTGCCAGCAGCAAACTAGACGGGAGGGGGAGGAATGAGCAGTTCTTC.

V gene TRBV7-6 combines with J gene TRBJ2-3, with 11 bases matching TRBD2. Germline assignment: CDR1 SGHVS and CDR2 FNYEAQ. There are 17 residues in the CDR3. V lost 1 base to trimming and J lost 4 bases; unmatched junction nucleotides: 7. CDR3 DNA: TGTGCCAGCAGCTTAGTACTAGCGGGAGTCCCTCCAGATACGCAGTATTTT. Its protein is CASSLVLAGVPPDTQYF.

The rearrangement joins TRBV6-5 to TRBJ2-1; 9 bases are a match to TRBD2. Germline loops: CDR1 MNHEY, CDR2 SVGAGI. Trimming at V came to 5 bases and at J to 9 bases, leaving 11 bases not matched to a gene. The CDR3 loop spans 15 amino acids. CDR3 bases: TGTGCCAGCAGTAGGGAAATAGCGGGAGATGGTGAGCAGTTCTTC. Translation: CASSREIAGDGEQFF.

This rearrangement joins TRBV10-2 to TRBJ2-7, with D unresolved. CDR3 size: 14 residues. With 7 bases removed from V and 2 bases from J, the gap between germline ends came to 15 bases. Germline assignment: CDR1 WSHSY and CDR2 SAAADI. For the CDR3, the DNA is TGCGCCAGCACCGGTCTACACCGAGCCTACGAGCAGTACTTC. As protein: CASTGLHRAYEQYF.

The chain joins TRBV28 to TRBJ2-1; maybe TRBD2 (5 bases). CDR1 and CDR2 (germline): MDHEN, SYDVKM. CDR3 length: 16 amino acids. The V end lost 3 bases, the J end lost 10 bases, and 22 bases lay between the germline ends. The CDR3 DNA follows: TGTGCCAGCAGTTTGGGAGACTACGGATTACAGACGGAGCAGTTCTTC. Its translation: CASSLGDYGLQTEQFF.

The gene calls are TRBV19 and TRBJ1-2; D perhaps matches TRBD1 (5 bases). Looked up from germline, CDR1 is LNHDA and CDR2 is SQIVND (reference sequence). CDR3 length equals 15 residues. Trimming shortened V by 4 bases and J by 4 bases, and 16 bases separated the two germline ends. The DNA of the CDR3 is TGTGCCAGTAGTAACTGGGACCGTAAGAGCTATGGCTACACCTTC. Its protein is CASSNWDRKSYGYTF.

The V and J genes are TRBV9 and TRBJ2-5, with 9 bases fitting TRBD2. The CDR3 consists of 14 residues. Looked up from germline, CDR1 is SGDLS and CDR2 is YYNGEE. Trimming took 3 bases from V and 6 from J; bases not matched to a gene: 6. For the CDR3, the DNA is TGTGCCAGCAGCGGGTTAAGCGGGGGGCAGACCCAGTACTTC. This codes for CASSGLSGGQTQYF.

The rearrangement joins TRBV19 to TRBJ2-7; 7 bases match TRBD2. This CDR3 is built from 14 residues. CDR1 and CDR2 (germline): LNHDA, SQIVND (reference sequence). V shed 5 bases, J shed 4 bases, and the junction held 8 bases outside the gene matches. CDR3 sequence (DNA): TGTGCCAGTAGTGCGGCGGGAGAGGGTTACGAGCAGTACTTC. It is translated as CASSAAGEGYEQYF. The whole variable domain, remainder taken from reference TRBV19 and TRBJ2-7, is DGGITQSPKYLFRKEGQNVTLSCEQNLNHDAMYWYRQDPGQGLRLIYYSQIVNDFQKGDIAEGYSVSREKKESFPLTVTSAQKNPTAFYLCASSAAGEGYEQYFGPGTRLTVT.

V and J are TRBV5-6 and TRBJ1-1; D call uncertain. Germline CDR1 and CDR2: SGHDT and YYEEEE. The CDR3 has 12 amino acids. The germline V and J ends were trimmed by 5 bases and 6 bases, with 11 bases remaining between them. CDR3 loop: CASSLTPAEAFF. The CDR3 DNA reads TGTGCCAGCAGTCTTACCCCGGCTGAAGCTTTCTTT.

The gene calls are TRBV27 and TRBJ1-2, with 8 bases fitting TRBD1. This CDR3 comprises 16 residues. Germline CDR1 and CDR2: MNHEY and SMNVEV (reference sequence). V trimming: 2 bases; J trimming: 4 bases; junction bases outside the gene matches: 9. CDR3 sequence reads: CASSLGPGQGSYGYTF. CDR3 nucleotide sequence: TGTGCCAGCAGTTTAGGCCCCGGACAGGGAAGCTATGGCTACACCTTC.

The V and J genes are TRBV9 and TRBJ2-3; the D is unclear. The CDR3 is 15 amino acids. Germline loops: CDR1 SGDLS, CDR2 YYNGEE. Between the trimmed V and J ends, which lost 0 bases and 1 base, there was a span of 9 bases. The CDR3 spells CASSVGRARTDTQYF. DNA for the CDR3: TGTGCCAGCAGCGTAGGTCGGGCTCGCACAGATACGCAGTATTTT.

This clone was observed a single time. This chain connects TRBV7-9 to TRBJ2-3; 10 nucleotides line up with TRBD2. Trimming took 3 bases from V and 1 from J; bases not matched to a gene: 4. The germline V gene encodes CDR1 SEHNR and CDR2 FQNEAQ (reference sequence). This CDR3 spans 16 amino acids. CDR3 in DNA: TGTGCCAGCAGCTTCGAGCGGGAGGGCCGCACAGATACGCAGTATTTT. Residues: CASSFEREGRTDTQYF.

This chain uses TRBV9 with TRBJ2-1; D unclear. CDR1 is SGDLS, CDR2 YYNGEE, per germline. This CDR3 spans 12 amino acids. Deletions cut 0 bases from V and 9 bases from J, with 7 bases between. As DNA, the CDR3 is TGTGCCAGCAGCGTAGTATTCGGTGAGCAGTTCTTC. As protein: CASSVVFGEQFF.

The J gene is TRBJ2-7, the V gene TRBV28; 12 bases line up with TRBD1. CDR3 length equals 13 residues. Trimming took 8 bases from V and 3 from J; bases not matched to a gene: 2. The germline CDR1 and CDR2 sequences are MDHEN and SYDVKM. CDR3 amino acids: CASRDRGHYEQYF. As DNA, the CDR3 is TGTGCCAGCCGGGACAGGGGGCACTACGAGCAGTACTTC. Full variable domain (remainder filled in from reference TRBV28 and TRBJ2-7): DVKVTQSSRYLVKRTGEKVFLECVQDMDHENMFWYRQDPGLGLRLIYFSYDVKMKEKGDIPEGYSVSREKKERFSLILESASTNQTSMYLCASRDRGHYEQYFGPGTRLTVT.

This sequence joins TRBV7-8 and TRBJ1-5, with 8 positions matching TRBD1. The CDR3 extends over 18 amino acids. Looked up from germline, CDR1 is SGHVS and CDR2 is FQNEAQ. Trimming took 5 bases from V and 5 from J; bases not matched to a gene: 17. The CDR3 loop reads CASSKEGTGMPNDQPQHF. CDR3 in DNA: TGTGCCAGCAGCAAAGAAGGGACAGGAATGCCCAACGATCAGCCCCAGCATTTT.

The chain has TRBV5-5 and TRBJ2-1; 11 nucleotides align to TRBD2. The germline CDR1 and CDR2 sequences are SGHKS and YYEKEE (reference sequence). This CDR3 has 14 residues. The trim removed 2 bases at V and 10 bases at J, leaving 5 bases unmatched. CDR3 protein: CASSFSSGRGEQFF. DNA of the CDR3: TGTGCCAGCAGCTTCAGTAGCGGGAGGGGCGAGCAGTTCTTC. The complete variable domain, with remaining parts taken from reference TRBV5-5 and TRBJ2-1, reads DAGVTQSPTHLIKTRGQQVTLRCSPISGHKSVSWYQQVLGQGPQFIFQYYEKEERGRGNFPDRFSARQFPNYSSELNVNALLLGDSALYLCASSFSSGRGEQFFGPGTRLTVL.

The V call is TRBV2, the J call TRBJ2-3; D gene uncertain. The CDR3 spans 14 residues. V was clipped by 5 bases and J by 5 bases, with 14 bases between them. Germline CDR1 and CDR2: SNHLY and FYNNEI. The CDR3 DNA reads TGTGCCAGCAGTTTCGTCCGGGCTGGAGATACGCAGTATTTT. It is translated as CASSFVRAGDTQYF.

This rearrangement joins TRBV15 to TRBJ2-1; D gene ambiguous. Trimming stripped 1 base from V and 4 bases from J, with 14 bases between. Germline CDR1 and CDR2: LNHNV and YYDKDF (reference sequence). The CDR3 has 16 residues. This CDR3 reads CATSRGVELRYNEQFF. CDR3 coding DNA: TGTGCCACCAGCAGAGGGGTAGAACTTCGGTACAATGAGCAGTTCTTC. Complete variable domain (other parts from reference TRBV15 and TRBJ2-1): DAMVIQNPRYQVTQFGKPVTLSCSQTLNHNVMYWYQQKSSQAPKLLFHYYDKDFNNEADTPDNFQSRRPNTSFCFLDIRSPGLGDTAMYLCATSRGVELRYNEQFFGPGTRLTVL.

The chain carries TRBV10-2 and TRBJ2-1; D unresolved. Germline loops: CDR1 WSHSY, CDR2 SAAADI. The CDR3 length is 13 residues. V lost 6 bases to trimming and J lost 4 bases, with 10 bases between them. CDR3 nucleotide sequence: TGCGCCAGCAGACCTCTGGAATACAATGAGCAGTTCTTC. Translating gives CASRPLEYNEQFF.